These T cell receptor beta chains were read from a single sample in a study of OX40 agonist ivuxolimab in advanced cancers. Assay: immunoSEQ multiplex PCR; the TCRdb copy retains only in-frame clones and omits some. The sample yields around 140,000 clones, 90% seen once. The sequences come from CD4+ or CD8+ T cells sorted from blood, collected in a trial of the OX40 agonist ivuxolimab. The receptors stem from an adult with an advanced solid tumor such as melanoma, head and neck, liver or kidney cancer. The CDR3 runs from the conserved cysteine through the conserved F or W. A D gene is named only where the DNA matches it firmly. Expanded clones get a size class; other rows say once, few or many, or leave the size out.

.	.	TRBV7-2	TRBJ2-7	TGTGCCAGCAGCTTTAAACAGGGATCCGAGCAGTACTTC	CASSFKQGSEQYF
.	.	TRBV7-2	TRBJ2-1	TGTGCCAGCAGCTTAGGCAGGGGGGGGAATGAGCAGTTCTTC	CASSLGRGGNEQFF
.	.	TRBV5-1	TRBJ2-1	TGCGCCAGCAGAGTAGCGGCTTACTCCTACAATGAGCAGTTCTTC	CASRVAAYSYNEQFF
.	TRBD2	TRBV9	TRBJ2-7	TGTGCCAGCAGCGCGACTAGCGGGAGTGGGCAGTACTTC	CASSATSGSGQYF
.	TRBD1	TRBV10-3	TRBJ1-3	TGTGCCATCAGACAGGGGGCCGGGGGAAACACCATATATTTT	CAIRQGAGGNTIYF
.	.	TRBV28	TRBJ1-5	TGTGCCAGCAGTTGGGGTGGGGGACGCAATCAGCCCCAGCATTTT	CASSWGGGRNQPQHF
.	.	TRBV12-5	TRBJ2-7	TGTGCTAGTGGTTCACAGGGCTACGAGCAGTACTTC	CASGSQGYEQYF
.	.	TRBV2	TRBJ2-5	TGTGCCAGCAGTGAAGACAGGGCGGGGGAGACCCAGTACTTC	CASSEDRAGETQYF
.	TRBD1	TRBV25-1	TRBJ2-1	TGTGCCAGCACCGCTCCAAGGACAGGAATTAATGAGCAGTTCTTC	CASTAPRTGINEQFF
.	.	TRBV5-8	TRBJ2-1	TGTGCCAGCAGCTTGGGTAGCGGACTCTACAATGAGCAGTTCTTC	CASSLGSGLYNEQFF
.	.	TRBV6-1	TRBJ2-3	TGTGCCAGCAAGCAGGGAGGCACAGATACGCAGTATTTT	CASKQGGTDTQYF
.	.	TRBV27	TRBJ1-1	TGTGCCAGCAGTTCGAACAGGGTTGGAGCTTTCTTT	CASSSNRVGAFF
few	TRBD1	TRBV6-6	TRBJ2-1	TGTGCCAGCACCTCAACCGGGACAGGGTATGATGAGCAGTTCTTC	CASTSTGTGYDEQFF
.	.	TRBV7-2	TRBJ2-5	TGTGCCAGCAGCCCCCGGGGCCGGGAGACCCAGTACTTC	CASSPRGRETQYF
.	.	TRBV6-4	TRBJ2-3	TGTGCCAGCAGTCCGGCGGTCGGGGGGCCAGATACGCAGTATTTT	CASSPAVGGPDTQYF
.	TRBD1	TRBV28	TRBJ2-7	TGTGCCAGCAACGAACGGACAGGGATTCACGAGCAGTACTTC	CASNERTGIHEQYF
.	.	TRBV30	TRBJ1-6	TGTGCCTGGAACCGGGGGATCAATTCACCCCTCCACTTT	CAWNRGINSPLHF
once	.	TRBV29-1	TRBJ1-1	TGCAGCGTTCCGACAGTGAACACTGAAGCTTTCTTT	CSVPTVNTEAFF
once	.	TRBV11-2	TRBJ2-7	TGTGCCAGCAGCTTAAGGACACAGCAGTACTTC	CASSLRTQQYF
few	.	TRBV11-2	TRBJ1-5	TGTGCCAGCAGCATGACGACCGATCAGCCCCAGCATTTT	CASSMTTDQPQHF
.	.	TRBV7-9	TRBJ1-3	TGTGCCAGCAGGCCACAGGGAGGCGGAAACACCATATATTTT	CASRPQGGGNTIYF
.	.	TRBV7-9	TRBJ2-1	TGTGCCAGCAGCTTAGCAAGGTTAAATGAGCAGTTCTTC	CASSLARLNEQFF
.	.	TRBV5-1	TRBJ2-3	TGCGCCAGCAGCTTGGGTGTGACAATTAGCACAGATACGCAGTATTTT	CASSLGVTISTDTQYF
once	.	TRBV28	TRBJ1-5	TGTGCCAGCAGGCCCCAGCAGGGTGTAAAGGGGATCTATAGCAATCAGCCCCAGCATTTT	CASRPQQGVKGIYSNQPQHF
.	.	TRBV19	TRBJ1-4	TGTGCCAGTAGTCGAGGGGGTGGAGAAAAACTGTTTTTT	CASSRGGGEKLFF
.	TRBD1	TRBV5-1	TRBJ1-2	TGCGCCAGCAGCTCGCAGGGGGATAACTATGGCTACACCTTC	CASSSQGDNYGYTF
.	TRBD1	TRBV5-1	TRBJ2-7	TGCGCCAGCAGCTCAGCTGACAGGGGCGAGCAGTACTTC	CASSSADRGEQYF
.	.	TRBV28	TRBJ1-3	TGTGCCAGCAGCCCGGGCTCTGATGGAAACACCATATATTTT	CASSPGSDGNTIYF
.	.	TRBV19	TRBJ2-5	TGTGCCAGTGGAATGCTGGTCCAAGAGACCCAGTACTTC	CASGMLVQETQYF
.	.	TRBV19	TRBJ1-4	TGTGCCAGTAGTAATAACGTCTCCCCTGAAAAACTGTTTTTT	CASSNNVSPEKLFF
.	.	TRBV6-1	TRBJ1-1	TGTGCCAGCAGTGAATATCCCCCGCCAACACGCGGGCGCACTGAAGCTTTCTTT	CASSEYPPPTRGRTEAFF
.	.	TRBV2	TRBJ2-1	TGTGCCAGCAGTGTGGGTTTGCAGTTCTTC	CASSVGLQFF
.	TRBD2	TRBV5-1	TRBJ2-1	TGCGCCAGCAGCCCCGGACTAGCGGGATCCGCCTACAATGAGCAGTTCTTC	CASSPGLAGSAYNEQFF
.	.	TRBV5-1	TRBJ2-5	TGCGCCAGCAGCTTGGCCGGGGCACCTCAAGAGACCCAGTACTTC	CASSLAGAPQETQYF
few	TRBD1	TRBV30	TRBJ1-3	TGTGCCGTATACCGGGACAGGGCTTTCAGTTCTGGAAACACCATATATTTT	CAVYRDRAFSSGNTIYF
.	TRBD2	TRBV6-4	TRBJ2-3	TGTGCCAGCAGTGTTGGAGCGGGGGTCACAGATACGCAGTATTTT	CASSVGAGVTDTQYF
.	.	TRBV5-8	TRBJ1-1	TGTGCCAGCAGCCTCGGTGGTCTGCCTTCTGAAGCTTTCTTT	CASSLGGLPSEAFF
.	TRBD1	TRBV6-5	TRBJ1-5	TGTGCCAGCAGTTACTCGGGACAGGGCAACGAGCAGCCCCAGCATTTT	CASSYSGQGNEQPQHF
.	.	TRBV28	TRBJ1-5	TGTGCCAGCAGTTTCCCCTTTGGACAGTCCAGCCAGCCCCAGCATTTT	CASSFPFGQSSQPQHF
.	.	TRBV28	TRBJ1-6	TGTGCCAGCAGTTATGGGGTCGGATCAAGCAATAATTCACCCCTCCACTTT	CASSYGVGSSNNSPLHF
.	.	TRBV5-4	TRBJ2-3	TGTGCCTATAAAAGCGTCCCGCCGGATACGCAGTATTTT	CAYKSVPPDTQYF
.	.	TRBV19	TRBJ1-4	TGTGCCAGTAGTATCGGGAGGGGAGCGGGTGAAAAACTGTTTTTT	CASSIGRGAGEKLFF
once	TRBD1	TRBV29-1	TRBJ1-1	TGCAGCTTCACCCGAGGGACAGCCGAAGCTTTCTTT	CSFTRGTAEAFF
once	.	TRBV5-1	TRBJ1-3	TGCGCCAGCAGCTTGGGTGCAGGCAGAACCTCTGGAAACACCATATATTTT	CASSLGAGRTSGNTIYF
.	TRBD1	TRBV11-3	TRBJ2-1	TGTGCCAGCAGCTTAGTCGCGGGACAGGGCTCCTACAATGAGCAGTTCTTC	CASSLVAGQGSYNEQFF
.	.	TRBV6-1	TRBJ1-4	TGTGCCAGCAGTGAACCGGGACGGCGTAATGAAAAACTGTTTTTT	CASSEPGRRNEKLFF
once	.	TRBV28	TRBJ2-7	TGTGCCAGCAGCCTAGTACTATCCGGCGAGCAGTACTTC	CASSLVLSGEQYF
.	TRBD2	TRBV10-3	TRBJ2-2	TGTGCCATCAGTGGGAGCGGGACGAACACCGGGGAGCTGTTTTTT	CAISGSGTNTGELFF
.	TRBD2	TRBV28	TRBJ2-4	TGTGCCAGCCACCCTAGCGGGGTAAACATTCAGTACTTC	CASHPSGVNIQYF
once	.	TRBV18	TRBJ1-4	TGTGCCAGCTCAGAATACAGGGCCGATAATGAAAAACTGTTTTTT	CASSEYRADNEKLFF
once	.	TRBV14	TRBJ2-3	TGTGCCAGCAGCCAAGATTTGAGGGATGGCACAGATACGCAGTATTTT	CASSQDLRDGTDTQYF
.	.	TRBV7-9	TRBJ1-1	TGTGCCAGCAGCTTGAGAGCGACTCGGGGGGCTGAAGCTTTCTTT	CASSLRATRGAEAFF
.	.	TRBV6-5	TRBJ2-7	TGTGCCAGCAGTTTTTACAGCCAGCTAGCCGAGCAGTACTTC	CASSFYSQLAEQYF
.	.	TRBV28	TRBJ2-6	TGTGCCAGCAGGCCCGGTTACTCTGGGGCCAACGTCCTGACTTTC	CASRPGYSGANVLTF
once	TRBD1	TRBV11-3	TRBJ1-1	TGTGCCAGCAGCTTAGAGGGGACAGGGGTGAACACTGAAGCTTTCTTT	CASSLEGTGVNTEAFF
.	.	TRBV10-3	TRBJ1-2	TGTGCCATCAGTGGCGGGAAGGAAACTGTCAGGGGCTATGGCTACACCTTC	CAISGGKETVRGYGYTF
.	.	TRBV6-5	TRBJ2-3	TGTGCCAGCAGGGGACGCCCCACAGATACGCAGTATTTT	CASRGRPTDTQYF
.	TRBD1	TRBV7-3	TRBJ2-7	TGTGCCAGCAGCTTAAGGGGACAGGGTTCCCACGAGCAGTACTTC	CASSLRGQGSHEQYF
.	TRBD1	TRBV28	TRBJ1-5	TGTGCCAGCAGTCCCATGGGGACAGGGGGCAAGCCCCAGCATTTT	CASSPMGTGGKPQHF
.	.	TRBV19	TRBJ1-1	TGTGCCAGTAGTAGGGTCGGTTCAGTAGTAAGGGGGAACACTGAAGCTTTCTTT	CASSRVGSVVRGNTEAFF